This T cell receptor beta chain was sequenced in a study of blood T cells in healthy people across ages (dated by TCRdb to the mid-2010s). Some background on the complete study: In model experiments, template switching captured roughly one uniquely barcoded TCR beta cDNA molecule for every two T cells. To track age-related changes in TCR beta repertoire diversity, the study relied on deep sequencing normalized with unique cDNA molecular identifiers. Donors were grouped into four age groups: young (average roughly 17 years), middle-aged (roughly 40), aged (around 66) and long-lived (about 90). For two donors (one aged 18 to 29 and one aged 80 or older), the study analyzed two additional independent replicas of 1 million unique cDNA reads from the same blood draw.

The method was 5' RACE. Sequencer: Illumina HiSeq 2500. The second PCR ran for roughly 7 to 12 cycles and used a J-beta primer mix along with a sample-barcoded 5' primer. A unique molecular identifier was introduced onto each TCR beta cDNA molecule by a template-switch 5' adaptor carrying 12 random nucleotides. Each sample yielded at least 3 million CDR3-containing paired-end reads. First-strand cDNA was synthesized from all RNA with the Mint cDNA synthesis kit, primed by a TRBC-specific oligonucleotide. Following uracil-DNA glycosylase treatment, a first 18-cycle PCR with universal primers M1SS and BC2_uni_R was performed on all cDNA. In the paper's pipeline: For normalization, 1 million high-quality reads, each with a distinct molecular identifier, were randomly selected from each sample. Reads with shared molecular identifiers were discarded instead of being binned into consensus sequences. MiTCR, set to a Q25 quality threshold and the strictest error-elimination algorithm, was used for CDR3 identification, clonotype clustering and error correction. A nonparametric unseen species model with Euler transformation was used to estimate lower-bound total TCR beta diversity. TCRdb reanalyzed the raw reads on its own, using fastp at Q25 for trimming and MiXCR for clone calling, and kept in-frame beta chains. Each entry is one CDR3 protein sequence, shown with its most common DNA and genes. None of the V and J calls come from the authors' own analysis; TCRdb made them. This sample gives 900,000 to 950,000 distinct CDR3 sequences in total; about 28% of them show up just once. The ten largest account for more than 8.5% of the sample.

Donors were 39 systemically healthy Caucasian individuals from Russia aged roughly 6 to 95 years. Each donor gave 8 to 10 milliliters of peripheral blood, collected into EDTA-treated Vacutainer tubes. Ficoll-Paque density-gradient centrifugation was used to isolate PBMCs, with at least 7 million per sample. Total RNA was extracted from PBMCs with Trizol reagent, with at least 5 micrograms obtained per sample. The percentages of naive CD45RAhigh/CD27high T cells were determined by flow cytometry on a PBMC aliquot from every donor. This clonotype appeared many times. The antigen this receptor binds is unknown. No clone much larger than this one lies a single base away; base qualities are absent. What the study reported, not specific to this receptor: Compared with the aged group, more naive CD4+ T cells, fewer expanded clones and increased TCR diversity were shown by the long-lived group, suggesting age selection. Because donor CMV infection status was unknown, age-related changes in expanded clonotypes were potentially confounded. Total diversity estimates from one million sequenced T cells were considered lower bounds and underestimates. As age increased, observed TCR beta diversity per million T cells dropped in a roughly linear way, and a significant reduction was already evident by age roughly 36. Observed TCR beta diversity correlated strongly with the percentage of naive T cells measured by flow cytometry. Because profiling used bulk unsorted PBMCs, naive and antigen-experienced compartments could not be compared conclusively.

CDR1 DFQATT and CDR2 SNEGSKA were looked up in the germline V gene (reference sequence). The germline V and J ends show losses of 1 base and 4 bases respectively, and no gene match explains 8 bases of the junction. CDR3 length: 15 amino acids, cysteine to phenylalanine. CDR3 DNA is the only sequence kept; it has 45 bases, read in frame from the first base. The same specimen was also included in a second study, on T cells of mothers and their children. As the second publication notes: Nine systemically healthy Caucasian individuals, comprising three mothers and their six children, were included as donors. cDNA synthesis used all of the extracted RNA, with about 1.5 ug of RNA in each 15 ul reaction. In the second PCR, the M1S primer added sample barcodes and 2-4 random nucleotides. Over 9 million TCR beta CDR3 reads came from each mother, compared with some 3 million reads from each child. Thymic selection shapes the output of TCR recombination in a similar way in related and unrelated pairs, and inherited differences have a minor effect. Related mother-child pairs always showed normalized repertoire overlap that was slightly higher than in unrelated mother-child pairs, though the difference was never significant. With a sensitivity of about 100 clones per million clonotypes, no persistent microchimeric T cell clones were detected. In the study, deep NGS was used to compare the TCR beta repertoires of mothers and children, and features distinguishing related mother-child pairs from unrelated individuals were sought. On average, the children were approximately 11 +/- 4 years old, while the mothers were about 40 +/- 4 years old. After adapter ligation with NEBNext reagents, the libraries were sequenced on Illumina HiSeq 2000 with 100+100 nt paired-end reads. To avoid cross-contamination, the mother libraries and the child libraries were prepared a month apart and sequenced in separate runs. For each donor, between about 450,000 and 2,300,000 distinct TCR beta clonotypes were identified. Naive TCR beta clonotypes were estimated from low-frequency clonotypes matched to each donor's FACS-determined naive share, without sorting.

This clonotype originated in a woman between 35 and 50 years old in good health. Sequenced input: blood. The chain is encoded by TRBV20-1 joined to TRBJ2-3, with 7 bases matching TRBD2. The CDR3 reads CSARGGTSGADTQYF. The DNA is TGCAGTGCTAGAGGCGGGACCAGCGGGGCAGATACGCAGTATTTT.